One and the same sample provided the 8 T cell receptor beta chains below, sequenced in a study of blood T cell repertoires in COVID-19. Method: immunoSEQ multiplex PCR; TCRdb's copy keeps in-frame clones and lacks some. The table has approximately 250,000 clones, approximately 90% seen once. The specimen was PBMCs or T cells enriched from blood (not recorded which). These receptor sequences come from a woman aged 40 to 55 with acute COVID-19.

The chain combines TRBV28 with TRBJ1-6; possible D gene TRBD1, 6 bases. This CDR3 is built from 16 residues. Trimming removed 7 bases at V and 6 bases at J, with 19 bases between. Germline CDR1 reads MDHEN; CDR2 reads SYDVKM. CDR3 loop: CASKLGGARPNSPLHF. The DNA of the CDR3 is TGTGCCAGCAAGTTAGGGGGGGCGCGCCCTAATTCACCCCTCCACTTT.

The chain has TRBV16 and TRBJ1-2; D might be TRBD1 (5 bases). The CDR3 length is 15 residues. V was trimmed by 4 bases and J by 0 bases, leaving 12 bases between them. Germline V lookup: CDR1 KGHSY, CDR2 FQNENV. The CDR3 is CASSRDSLPNYGYTF. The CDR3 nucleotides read TGTGCCAGCAGCCGCGACAGCCTCCCTAACTATGGCTACACCTTC.

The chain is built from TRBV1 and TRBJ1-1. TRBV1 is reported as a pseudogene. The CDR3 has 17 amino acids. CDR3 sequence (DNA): TGCACCAGCAGCCAAGATCTAGGCCAGAGAGCGAACACTGAAGCTTTCTTT. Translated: CTSSQDLGQRANTEAFF.

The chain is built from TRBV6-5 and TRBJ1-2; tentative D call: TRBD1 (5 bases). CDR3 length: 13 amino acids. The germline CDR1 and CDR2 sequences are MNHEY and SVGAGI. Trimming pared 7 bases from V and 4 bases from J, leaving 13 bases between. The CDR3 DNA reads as TGTGCCAGCAAGCCAGGGAACCTCTATGGCTACACCTTC. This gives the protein CASKPGNLYGYTF.

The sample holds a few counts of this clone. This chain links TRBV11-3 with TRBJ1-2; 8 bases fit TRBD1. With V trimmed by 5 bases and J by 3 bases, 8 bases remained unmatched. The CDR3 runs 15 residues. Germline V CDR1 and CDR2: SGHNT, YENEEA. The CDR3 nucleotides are TGTGCCAGCAGCCCCCGGACAGGGAAGGACTATGGCTACACCTTC. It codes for CASSPRTGKDYGYTF.

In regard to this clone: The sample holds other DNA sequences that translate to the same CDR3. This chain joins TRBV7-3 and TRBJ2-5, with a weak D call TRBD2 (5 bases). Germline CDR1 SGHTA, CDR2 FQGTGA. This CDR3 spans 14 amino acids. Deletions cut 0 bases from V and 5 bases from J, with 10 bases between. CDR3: CASSLTGGQETQYF. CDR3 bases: TGTGCCAGCAGCTTAACAGGAGGCCAGGAGACCCAGTACTTC.

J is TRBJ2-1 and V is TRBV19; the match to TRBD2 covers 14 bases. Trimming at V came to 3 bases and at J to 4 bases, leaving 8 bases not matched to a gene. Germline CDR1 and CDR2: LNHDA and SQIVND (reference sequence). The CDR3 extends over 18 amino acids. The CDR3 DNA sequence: TGTGCCAGTAGTATCCGACTAGCGGGAGGGCCTGCGTACAATGAGCAGTTCTTC. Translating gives CASSIRLAGGPAYNEQFF. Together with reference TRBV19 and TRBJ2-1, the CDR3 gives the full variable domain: DGGITQSPKYLFRKEGQNVTLSCEQNLNHDAMYWYRQDPGQGLRLIYYSQIVNDFQKGDIAEGYSVSREKKESFPLTVTSAQKNPTAFYLCASSIRLAGGPAYNEQFFGPGTRLTVL.

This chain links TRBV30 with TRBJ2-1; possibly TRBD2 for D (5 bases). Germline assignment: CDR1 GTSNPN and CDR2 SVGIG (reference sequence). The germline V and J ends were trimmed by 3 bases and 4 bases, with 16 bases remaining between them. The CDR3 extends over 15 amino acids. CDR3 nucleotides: TGTGCCTGGAGCCCGATAGCGTCTTATTACAATGAGCAGTTCTTC. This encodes CAWSPIASYYNEQFF.